The 7 T cell receptor beta chains below come from one sample, sequenced in a study of control samples from healthy donors and cancer patients. Generated by immunoSEQ multiplex PCR, the TCRdb table keeps only in-frame clones and is missing some. The sample lists roughly 100,000 clones, around 90% occurring once. Sequenced input: blood. Receptors were obtained from a human donor in good health. The donor label of this sample is uncertain.

The chain joins TRBV16 to TRBJ1-1; 9 positions agree with TRBD1. Germline CDR1 is KGHSY and CDR2 is FQNENV. Trimming cost V 4 bases and J 1 base; bases outside gene matches: 4. This CDR3 is 15 amino acids long. Written as DNA, the CDR3 is TGTGCCAGCAGCCGGGAGGGACAGGGGAACACTGAAGCTTTCTTT. Its translation is CASSREGQGNTEAFF.

V gene TRBV20-1 combines with J gene TRBJ1-2; D perhaps matches TRBD1 (6 bases). The length of the CDR3 is 11 residues. V lost 4 bases and J 8 bases, leaving 11 bases between the germline ends. Germline CDR1 and CDR2: DFQATT and SNEGSKA (reference sequence). Written as DNA, the CDR3 is TGCAGTGCTACCTACAGGGCCGGCTACACCTTC. This encodes CSATYRAGYTF.

The gene calls are TRBV29-1 and TRBJ2-3; 7 bases are a match to TRBD1. The germline gives CDR1 SQVTM, CDR2 ANQGSEA. The CDR3 length is 14 residues. Trimming removed 4 bases from V and 2 bases from J; junction bases left unmatched: 6. CDR3 DNA: TGCAGCGTTGTTATAGGGACAGACACAGATACGCAGTATTTT. It yields the protein CSVVIGTDTDTQYF.

The chain employs TRBV24-1 and TRBJ2-2; 8 nucleotides agree with TRBD1. Germline values: CDR1 KGHDR, CDR2 SFDVKD. This CDR3 region has 14 residues. J gave up 4 bases and V 10 bases, and 7 bases lay outside the gene matches. CDR3 nucleotide sequence: TGTGCCACGGGACAGGCGACTCCCACCGGGGAGCTGTTTTTT. Translating it yields CATGQATPTGELFF.

The chain has TRBV27 and TRBJ1-1; D not resolved. The V and J ends lost 6 bases and 0 bases respectively, with 14 bases between them. The CDR3 length is 15 residues. The germline V gene has CDR1 MNHEY and CDR2 SMNVEV (reference sequence). DNA for the CDR3: TGTGCCAGCAGCTATACTAGACCGGTGAACACTGAAGCTTTCTTT. Residues: CASSYTRPVNTEAFF.

This chain uses TRBV19 with TRBJ1-4, with 9 bases matching TRBD1. The germline V gene encodes CDR1 LNHDA and CDR2 SQIVND (reference sequence). The CDR3 is 16 residues long. V dropped 10 bases and J dropped 3; count of bases not matched to a gene: 12. CDR3 nucleotides: TGTGCCACGAAACCGGGACAGGGATTCCCTAATGAAAAACTGTTTTTT. Its translation: CATKPGQGFPNEKLFF.

V is TRBV19 and J is TRBJ1-2; D may be TRBD1 (5 bases). The CDR3 runs to 11 residues. Per germline, CDR1 LNHDA and CDR2 SQIVND (reference sequence). Trimming stripped 6 bases from V and 8 bases from J, with 10 bases between. In DNA, the CDR3 is TGTGCCAGTAGCAGGGAAAGAGGCTACACCTTC. This translates into CASSRERGYTF.